The 3 T cell receptor beta chains below were found in one sample sequenced in a study of T cell responses to AZD1222 COVID-19 vaccine. TCRdb keeps only in-frame clones here, not all; method: immunoSEQ multiplex PCR. This sample has some 150,000 clones, with approximately 90% found just once. The sample consisted of peripheral blood, taken 28 days after the second AZD1222 dose. Receptors originate from an adult who received the AZD1222 COVID-19 vaccine.

The chain couples TRBV3-1 (or the pseudogene TRBV3-2) to TRBJ2-1; D is unclear. CDR1 is LGHDT and CDR2 is YNNKEL in the germline V gene (reference sequence). Trimming removed 4 bases at V and 7 bases at J, with 8 bases between. The CDR3 runs to 12 residues. The CDR3 DNA reads TGTGCCAGCAGCCTATCTGTGAATGAGCAGTTCTTC. Residues: CASSLSVNEQFF.

The V call is TRBV19, the J call TRBJ2-5, with TRBD2 identical over 14 bases. CDR1 is LNHDA and CDR2 is SQIVND in the germline V gene (reference sequence). The V gene end was trimmed by 5 bases and the J gene end by 6 bases; junction bases not matched to a gene: 8. This CDR3 spans 16 amino acids. The DNA of the CDR3 is TGTGCCAGTAGTGCCAAAGGGACTAGCGGGGGTAAGACCCAGTACTTC. Translating it yields CASSAKGTSGGKTQYF.

The chain has TRBV7-8 and TRBJ1-5, with 7 bases that match TRBD1. This CDR3 spans 14 amino acids. The germline V gene has CDR1 SGHVS and CDR2 FQNEAQ. Trimming removed 4 bases from V and 5 bases from J; junction bases left unmatched: 5. CDR3 DNA: TGTGCCAGCAGCTCGACAGGGAGGGATCAGCCCCAGCATTTT. Protein product: CASSSTGRDQPQHF.